This TCR beta chain was retrieved from a study of T cells in Graves' hyperthyroidism and ophthalmopathy. Study results and caveats: A model of 13 V-J pairs discriminated ophthalmopathy from stable hyperthyroidism.

A remark on this clonotype: Its target is unknown. Because it lacks the conserved phenylalanine or tryptophan at the end, this CDR3 is likely a read error.

Germline V lookup: CDR1 SEHNR, CDR2 FQNEAQ (reference sequence). V dropped 1 base and J dropped 8 bases, with 9 bases sitting between them. The CDR3 sequence is 13 residues long. TCR beta CDR3 region amplification was performed from RNA transcripts. With the HTBI primer set, the TCR CDR3 went through a first round of RT-PCR. TCRdb re-derived calls from the multiplex PCR reads in MiXCR, one entry per CDR3 protein. The sample carries around 60,000 distinct CDR3 sequences, approximately 50% recorded once. Patients were excluded for uncontrolled infection, other autoimmune disease, pregnancy or lactation.

The sample was blood. This TCR was recovered from a woman in her 30s with Graves' ophthalmopathy. V is TRBV7-9 and J is TRBJ1-3; no clear D gene. CDR3 sequence: CASSLGGSYTIYL. The CDR3, as DNA: TGTGCCAGCAGCTTAGGCGGAAGCTACACCATATATCTT.